This passage covers 6 T cell receptor beta chains from one sample sequenced in a study of shared clonotypes between healthy human individuals. Profiled with immunoSEQ multiplex PCR; TCRdb holds only in-frame clones, not every one. The sample has more than 400,000 clones, 60% to 80% seen once. What was sequenced was PBMCs. These receptors were obtained from a woman between 35 and 50 years old in good health. Some clones in this sample may be carry-over from other donors' samples.

Remarks on this clone: Other nucleotide sequences from this sample produce the same CDR3. This chain links TRBV5-1 with TRBJ2-3, with 8 bases aligning to TRBD1. The length of the CDR3 is 15 residues. Germline CDR1 and CDR2: SGHRS and YFSETQ. J gave up 0 bases and V 0 bases, and 0 bases lay outside the gene matches. The CDR3 region is CASSLGQGSTDTQYF. CDR3 nucleotides: TGCGCCAGCAGCTTGGGACAGGGGAGCACAGATACGCAGTATTTT.

The gene calls are TRBV30 and TRBJ2-1; 8 bases fit TRBD1. Germline V gene data show CDR1 as GTSNPN and CDR2 as SVGIG (reference sequence). The CDR3 has 11 amino acids. CDR3 nucleotide sequence: TGTGCGGACAGGGAGAGGGATGAGCAGTTCTTC. Translated, it gives CADRERDEQFF.

V usage is TRBV27 and J usage is TRBJ2-1; possible D gene TRBD2, 5 bases. CDR3 length: 14 residues. Germline V gives CDR1 MNHEY, CDR2 SMNVEV (reference sequence). V lost 5 bases to trimming and J lost 7 bases, with 15 bases between them. The CDR3 loop reads CASSLLGRFNEQFF. In DNA, the CDR3 is TGTGCCAGCAGTCTACTAGGGAGATTTAATGAGCAGTTCTTC.

The chain links TRBV30 to TRBJ2-2, with a possible D match to TRBD1 (6 bases). CDR3 length: 17 residues. CDR1 GTSNPN and CDR2 SVGIG come from the germline V gene (reference sequence). The V end was cut by 0 bases, the J end by 3 bases, with 17 bases between. The CDR3 reads CAWSVLRRAGDTGELFF. For the CDR3, the DNA is TGTGCCTGGAGTGTACTGAGGCGGGCAGGGGACACCGGGGAGCTGTTTTTT.

V usage is TRBV4-1 and J usage is TRBJ2-2; 7 bases map to TRBD1. Unmatched junction bases numbered 8, after V lost 3 bases and J lost 7 bases. This CDR3 comprises 15 residues. Germline V CDR1 and CDR2: MGHRA, YSYEKL. This chain's CDR3 is CASSQADRDGGELFF. CDR3 DNA sequence: TGCGCCAGCAGCCAGGCTGACAGGGATGGCGGGGAGCTGTTTTTT.

This clone came up once. This chain connects TRBV5-1 to TRBJ2-3; tentatively, D is TRBD1 or TRBD2 (5 bases each). V was clipped by 2 bases and J by 1 base, with 8 bases between them. This CDR3 spans 14 amino acids. Germline CDR1 SGHRS, CDR2 YFSETQ. This CDR3 reads CASSFQGGTDTQYF. DNA of the CDR3: TGCGCCAGCAGCTTCCAGGGAGGCACAGATACGCAGTATTTT.